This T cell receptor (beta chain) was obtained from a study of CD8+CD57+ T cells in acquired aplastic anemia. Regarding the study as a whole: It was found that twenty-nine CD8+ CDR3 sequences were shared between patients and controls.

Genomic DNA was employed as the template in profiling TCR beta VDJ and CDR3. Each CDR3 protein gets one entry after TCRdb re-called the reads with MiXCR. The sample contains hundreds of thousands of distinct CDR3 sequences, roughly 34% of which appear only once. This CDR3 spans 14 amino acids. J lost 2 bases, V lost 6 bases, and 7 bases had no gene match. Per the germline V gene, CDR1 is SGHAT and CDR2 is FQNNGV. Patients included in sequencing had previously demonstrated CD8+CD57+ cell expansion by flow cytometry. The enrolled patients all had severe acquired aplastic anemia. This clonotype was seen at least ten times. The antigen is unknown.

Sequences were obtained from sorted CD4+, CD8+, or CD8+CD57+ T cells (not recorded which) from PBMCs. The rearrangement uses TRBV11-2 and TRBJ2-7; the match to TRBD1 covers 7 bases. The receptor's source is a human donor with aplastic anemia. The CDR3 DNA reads TGTGCCAGCAGTTGGGACAGAAAGACCTACGAGCAGTACTTC. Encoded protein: CASSWDRKTYEQYF.